The 10 T cell receptor beta chains listed next were all sequenced from one sample in a study of T cell responses to AZD1222 COVID-19 vaccine. The method was immunoSEQ multiplex PCR; TCRdb's version includes in-frame clones alone and lacks a portion of them. The sample shows under 200,000 clones, around 90% of them seen only once. Material: peripheral blood, obtained on day 0 of AZD1222 vaccination. The receptor source for this set is an adult in good health.

The chain carries TRBV2 and TRBJ2-1; D may be TRBD1 (6 bases). The length of the CDR3 is 15 residues. V was clipped by 6 bases and J by 2 bases, with 14 bases between them. Germline-derived CDR1 and CDR2 are SNHLY and FYNNEI. The DNA of the CDR3 is TGTGCCAGCAGCTACGACAGGCGGGCCTACAATGAGCAGTTCTTC. Its protein is CASSYDRRAYNEQFF.

V gene TRBV7-2 combines with J gene TRBJ1-6; no firm D call. CDR3 length equals 14 residues. Germline V gives CDR1 SGHTA, CDR2 FQGNSA. Trimming took 6 bases from V and 7 from J, leaving 13 bases between them. CDR3 nucleotides: TGTGCCAGCAGTTCAGAGACGGGGAATTCACCCCTCCACTTT. It translates to CASSSETGNSPLHF.

The chain has TRBV4-1 and TRBJ1-2, with no clear D. V was shortened by 5 bases and J by 7 bases, with 20 bases between the two germline ends. Germline CDR1 reads MGHRA; CDR2 reads YSYEKL. This CDR3 region has 15 residues. The CDR3 region has the DNA TGCGCCAGCAGCTCCGTTGTAAGGGAAGCGTTTGGCTACACCTTC. Protein sequence: CASSSVVREAFGYTF.

CDR3: CASGQGNPDTQYF. The CDR3 nucleotides read TGTGCCAGTGGGCAGGGGAATCCAGATACGCAGTATTTT. This chain links TRBV19 with TRBJ2-3; TRBD1 might be the D (6 bases). This CDR3 has 13 amino acids. Germline V gene data show CDR1 as LNHDA and CDR2 as SQIVND (reference sequence). V was trimmed by 8 bases and J by 4 bases, leaving 13 bases between them.

A few counts support this clone. The J gene is TRBJ1-4, the V gene TRBV6-6; TRBD1 matches at 8 bases. Per the germline V gene, CDR1 is MNHNY and CDR2 is SVGAGI (reference sequence). The CDR3 extends over 16 amino acids. The V gene end was trimmed by 7 bases and the J gene end by 2 bases; junction bases not matched to a gene: 9. This chain's CDR3 is CASTNGQGLTNEKLFF. In DNA form, the CDR3 reads TGTGCCAGCACCAACGGACAGGGCCTGACTAATGAAAAACTGTTTTTT.

V and J are TRBV3-1 (or the pseudogene TRBV3-2) and TRBJ1-3; D unclear. Trimming cost V 4 bases and J 0 bases, with 7 bases left between them. The CDR3 spans 14 residues. Germline assignment: CDR1 LGHDT and CDR2 YNNKEL (reference sequence). DNA for the CDR3: TGTGCCAGCAGCCCCTGGCGCTCTGGAAACACCATATATTTT. Its translation: CASSPWRSGNTIYF.

The genes are TRBV14 and TRBJ2-2; D unresolved. This CDR3 has 12 residues. In germline, CDR1 is SGHDN, CDR2 FVKESK. V lost 8 bases and J 7 bases, leaving 11 bases between the germline ends. The DNA of the CDR3 is TGTGCCAGCTCCCAGCTGGGCGGGGAGCTGTTTTTT. This translates into CASSQLGGELFF.

CDR3 nucleotide sequence: TGTGCTAGTGGTTTGGCCCCTTTGGGCAGGGGCTACTATGGCTACACCTTC. Its protein is CASGLAPLGRGYYGYTF. This chain connects TRBV12-5 to TRBJ1-2, with D possibly TRBD1 on 6 matching bases. Trimming stripped 1 base from V and 3 bases from J, with 18 bases between. Germline V gene sequence: CDR1 LGHNT, CDR2 FRNRAP. The CDR3 has 17 amino acids. Based on the CDR3 plus reference TRBV12-5 and TRBJ1-2, the full variable domain is DARVTQTPRHKVTEMGQEVTMRCQPILGHNTVFWYRQTMMQGLELLAYFRNRAPLDDSGMPKDRFSAEMPDATLATLKIQPSEPRDSAVYFCASGLAPLGRGYYGYTFGSGTRLTVV.

The gene calls are TRBV7-9 and TRBJ1-4; a possible D gene is TRBD1 (5 bases). V dropped 5 bases and J dropped 12 bases, with 13 bases sitting between them. The CDR3 covers 12 residues. CDR1 and CDR2 from the germline V gene are SEHNR and FQNEAQ (reference sequence). CDR3 nucleotides: TGTGCCAGCAGCAAGGGTGGGGCGGAACTGTTTTTT. It codes for CASSKGGAELFF.

This chain uses TRBV6-5 with TRBJ1-4; 9 positions match TRBD1. V shed 5 bases, J shed 4 bases, and the junction held 5 bases outside the gene matches. The germline CDR1 and CDR2 sequences are MNHEY and SVGAGI. The CDR3 is made up of 15 amino acids. The CDR3 DNA sequence: TGTGCCAGCAGTCGTACGACAGGGGGTAATGAAAAACTGTTTTTT. Protein product: CASSRTTGGNEKLFF.